Below, 11 T cell receptor beta chains from the same sample are listed, as sequenced in a study of CD8 T cells in ankylosing spondylitis. Study results and limitations: Apparently characteristic of ankylosing spondylitis blood was a TCR beta motif (under ten highly homologous variants).

TCRdb re-derived calls from the 5' RACE reads in MiXCR, one entry per CDR3 protein. The profile shows around 130,000 distinct CDR3 sequences, 17% of them singletons. These receptors are not linked to any known antigen. Material for sequencing was blood, either unsorted or a sorted T cell fraction (not recorded which). These receptors all come from a male donor with ankylosing spondylitis.

This chain connects TRBV12-3 or TRBV12-4 to TRBJ2-1; 9 positions agree with TRBD1. V shed 8 bases, J shed 5 bases, and the junction held 10 bases outside the gene matches. The CDR3 is made up of 15 amino acids. The CDR3, as DNA: TGTGCCAGCGGATCGCCGGGACAGGGACACAATGAGCAGTTCTTC. Its protein product is CASGSPGQGHNEQFF.

This clonotype has only a few counts. This chain connects TRBV4-2 to TRBJ2-2, with D perhaps TRBD2 (5 bases). With 6 bases removed from V and 9 bases from J, the gap between germline ends came to 14 bases. The V gene's germline CDR1 is LGHNA and CDR2 YNFKEQ. The CDR3 is made up of 13 amino acids. The CDR3 loop reads CASSEAEVWELFF. The DNA for the CDR3 is TGTGCCAGCAGTGAAGCGGAGGTTTGGGAGCTGTTTTTT.

CDR3 loop: CASKGGARFVYEQFF. The CDR3 region has the DNA TGTGCCAGCAAGGGTGGTGCCAGATTCGTTTATGAGCAGTTCTTC. The chain links TRBV27 to TRBJ2-1, with D unresolved. CDR3 length: 15 residues. Germline assignment: CDR1 MNHEY and CDR2 SMNVEV (reference sequence). The V and J ends lost 7 bases and 8 bases respectively, with 21 bases between them.

CDR3 bases: TGTGCCAGCAGCTCCCCCGATTGGAGGAATGAGCAGTTCTTC. Translated: CASSSPDWRNEQFF. The J gene is TRBJ2-1, the V gene TRBV7-2; D perhaps matches TRBD2 (5 bases). Germline assignment: CDR1 SGHTA and CDR2 FQGNSA. The V end was cut by 4 bases, the J end by 7 bases, with 14 bases between. CDR3 length equals 14 residues.

This clonotype was recorded a few times. V and J are TRBV5-1 and TRBJ2-7; D gene uncertain. CDR3 length: 12 amino acids. The germline gives CDR1 SGHRS, CDR2 YFSETQ. The V and J ends lost 5 bases and 0 bases respectively, with 6 bases between them. The CDR3 spells CASRLSSYEQYF. Here the CDR3 DNA reads TGCGCCAGCAGGCTGAGCTCCTACGAGCAGTACTTC.

The gene calls are TRBV9 and TRBJ2-7; D perhaps matches TRBD1 (5 bases). Germline V gives CDR1 SGDLS, CDR2 YYNGEE. This CDR3 comprises 15 residues. Trimming took 0 bases from V and 2 from J, leaving 12 bases between them. The CDR3 protein is CASSVAAGHTYEQYF. CDR3 DNA sequence: TGTGCCAGCAGCGTAGCGGCAGGGCACACCTACGAGCAGTACTTC.

The V and J genes are TRBV19 and TRBJ1-5; a weak D match, TRBD1 (6 bases). The CDR3 totals 14 residues. Germline assignment: CDR1 LNHDA and CDR2 SQIVND (reference sequence). Trimming removed 6 bases at V and 1 base at J, with 10 bases between. CDR3 coding DNA: TGTGCCAGTAGCAGACAGGCAAGCAATCAGCCCCAGCATTTT. Its protein product is CASSRQASNQPQHF.

This clonotype has more than one count but fewer than ten. The chain is built from TRBV27 and TRBJ1-2, with D perhaps TRBD1 (5 bases). This CDR3 spans 17 amino acids. The V end was cut by 1 base, the J end by 3 bases, with 18 bases between. Germline CDR1 reads MNHEY; CDR2 reads SMNVEV (reference sequence). This CDR3 reads CASSLLGGAGNDYGYTF. As DNA, the CDR3 is TGTGCCAGCAGTTTATTGGGCGGGGCAGGGAACGACTATGGCTACACCTTC.

The chain combines TRBV15 with TRBJ2-7; weak D call: TRBD2 (5 bases). The CDR3 runs 13 residues. Germline lookup yields CDR1 LNHNV and CDR2 YYDKDF (reference sequence). The V gene lost 1 base and the J gene lost 5 bases, with 9 bases spanning the gap. The chain's CDR3 is CATSRAGSDEQYF. The CDR3 DNA sequence: TGTGCCACCAGCAGAGCGGGATCCGACGAGCAGTACTTC.

The chain combines TRBV5-6 with TRBJ2-7; weak D call: TRBD1 (6 bases). V gave up 4 bases and J gave up 9 bases, with 23 bases separating them. Germline V gene data show CDR1 as SGHDT and CDR2 as YYEEEE. The CDR3 runs to 15 residues. CDR3 nucleotides: TGTGCCAGCAGCCGAACCGGGACACCCCTATTTCGGCAGTACTTC. Residues: CASSRTGTPLFRQYF. Looking up the rest from reference TRBV5-6 and TRBJ2-7 gives the full variable domain: DAGVTQSPTHLIKTRGQQVTLRCSPKSGHDTVSWYQQALGQGPQFIFQYYEEEERQRGNFPDRFSGHQFPNYSSELNVNALLLGDSALYLCASSRTGTPLFRQYFGPGTRLTVT.

The chain is built from TRBV6-5 and TRBJ1-5; D remains unclear. This CDR3 is built from 17 residues. Between the trimmed V and J ends, which lost 4 bases and 7 bases, there was a span of 23 bases. The germline gives CDR1 MNHEY, CDR2 SVGAGI. The CDR3 sequence is CASSFNGIDLKAQPQHF. The CDR3 nucleotides read TGTGCCAGCAGTTTTAATGGAATAGACCTCAAGGCACAGCCCCAGCATTTT.